This T cell receptor beta chain was identified in a study of shared clonotypes between healthy human individuals. This clone was seen just once. V lost 3 bases, J lost 0 bases, and 18 bases lay in between. The germline CDR1 and CDR2 sequences are SQVTM and ANQGSEA. This CDR3 is 17 amino acids long. Recent acute infections and vaccinations were absent in the healthy HIV-negative adult donors. Within Nashville, Tennessee resided all donors, each a Caucasian adult. The sorted-subset replicate PCRs were given roughly 190 ng DNA, which is tens of thousands of T cell genomes. Original processing notes: Junction-only sequences produced by ImmunoSEQ had no quality scores, so filtering differed. The assay was immunoSEQ multiplex PCR, and TCRdb's table has in-frame clones only and misses some. Clonal size and the V and J genes are those of that table, whereas D and trimming came from the DNA. This table has about 960,000 clones, over 75% appearing once.

The sequence came from a man aged 18 to 30 in good health. The chain recombines TRBV29-1 with TRBJ1-3; D gene unclear. The sequenced sample consisted of memory CD4+ T cells sorted from blood. Stated subset: CD45RA-negative fraction. Written as DNA, the CDR3 is TGCAGCGTTGAGGAATTCTCTGGGCGGCCCTCTGGAAACACCATATATTTT. Its translation: CSVEEFSGRPSGNTIYF.